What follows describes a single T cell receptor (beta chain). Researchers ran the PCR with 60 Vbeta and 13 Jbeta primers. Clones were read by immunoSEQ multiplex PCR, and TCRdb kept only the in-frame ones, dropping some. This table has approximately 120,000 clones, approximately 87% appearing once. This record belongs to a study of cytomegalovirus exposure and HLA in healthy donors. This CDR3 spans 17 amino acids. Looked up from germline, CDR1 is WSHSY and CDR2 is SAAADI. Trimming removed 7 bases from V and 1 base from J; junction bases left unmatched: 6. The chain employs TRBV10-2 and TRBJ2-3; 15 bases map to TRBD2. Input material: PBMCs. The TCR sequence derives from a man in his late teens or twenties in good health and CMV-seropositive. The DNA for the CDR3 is TGCGCCAGCAAAGGACTAGCGGGGGGGCTGGGCACAGATACGCAGTATTTT. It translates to CASKGLAGGLGTDTQYF.